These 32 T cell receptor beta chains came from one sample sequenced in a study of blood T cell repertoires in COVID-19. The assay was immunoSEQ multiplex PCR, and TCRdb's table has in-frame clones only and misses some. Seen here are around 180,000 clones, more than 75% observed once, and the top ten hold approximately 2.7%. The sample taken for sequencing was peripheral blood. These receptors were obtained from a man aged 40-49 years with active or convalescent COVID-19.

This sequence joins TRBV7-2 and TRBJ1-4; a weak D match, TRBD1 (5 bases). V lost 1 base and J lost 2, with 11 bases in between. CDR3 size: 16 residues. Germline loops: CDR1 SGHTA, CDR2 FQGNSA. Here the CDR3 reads CASSLEVRGTNEKLFF. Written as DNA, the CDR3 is TGTGCCAGCAGCTTAGAAGTCCGGGGGACTAATGAAAAACTGTTTTTT.

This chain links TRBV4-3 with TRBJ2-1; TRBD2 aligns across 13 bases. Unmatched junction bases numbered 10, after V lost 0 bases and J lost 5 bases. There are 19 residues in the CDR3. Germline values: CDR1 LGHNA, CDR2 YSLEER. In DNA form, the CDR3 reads TGCGCCAGCAGCCAAGATACCGTGTGGACTAGCGGGGGCAACAATGAGCAGTTCTTC. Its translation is CASSQDTVWTSGGNNEQFF.

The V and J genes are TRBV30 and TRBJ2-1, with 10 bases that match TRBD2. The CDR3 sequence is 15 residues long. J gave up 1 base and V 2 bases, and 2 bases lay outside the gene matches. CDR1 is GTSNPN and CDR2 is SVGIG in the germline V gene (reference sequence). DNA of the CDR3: TGTGCCTGGAGTCCTAGCGGGGGATCCTACAATGAGCAGTTCTTC. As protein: CAWSPSGGSYNEQFF.

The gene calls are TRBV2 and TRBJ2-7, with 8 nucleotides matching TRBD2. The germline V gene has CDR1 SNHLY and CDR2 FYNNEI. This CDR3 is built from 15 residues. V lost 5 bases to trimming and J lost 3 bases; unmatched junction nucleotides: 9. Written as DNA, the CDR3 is TGTGCCAGCAGTCGAGGCGGGGGGCGAAGCTACGAGCAGTACTTC. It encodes CASSRGGGRSYEQYF.

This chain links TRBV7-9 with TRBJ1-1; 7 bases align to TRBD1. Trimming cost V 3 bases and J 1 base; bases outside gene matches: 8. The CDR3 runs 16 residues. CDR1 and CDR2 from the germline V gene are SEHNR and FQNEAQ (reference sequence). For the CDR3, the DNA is TGTGCCAGCAGCTTCCCCATCCAGGGGGGGAACACTGAAGCTTTCTTT. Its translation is CASSFPIQGGNTEAFF.

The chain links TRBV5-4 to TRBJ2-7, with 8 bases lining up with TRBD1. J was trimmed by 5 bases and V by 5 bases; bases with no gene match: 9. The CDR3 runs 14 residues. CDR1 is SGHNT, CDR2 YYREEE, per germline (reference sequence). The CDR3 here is CASRKDRAYDEQYF. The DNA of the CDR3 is TGTGCCAGCAGAAAGGACAGGGCATATGACGAGCAGTACTTC.

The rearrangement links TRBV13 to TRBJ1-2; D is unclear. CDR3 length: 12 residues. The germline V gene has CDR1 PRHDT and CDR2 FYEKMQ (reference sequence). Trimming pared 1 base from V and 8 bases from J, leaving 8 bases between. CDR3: CASSLAGEGYTF. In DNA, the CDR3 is TGTGCCAGCAGCTTAGCCGGGGAAGGCTACACCTTC.

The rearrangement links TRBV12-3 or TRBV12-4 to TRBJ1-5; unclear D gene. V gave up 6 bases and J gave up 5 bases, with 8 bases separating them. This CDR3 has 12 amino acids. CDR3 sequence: CASSPVDQPQHF. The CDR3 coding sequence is TGTGCCAGCAGCCCTGTTGATCAGCCCCAGCATTTT.

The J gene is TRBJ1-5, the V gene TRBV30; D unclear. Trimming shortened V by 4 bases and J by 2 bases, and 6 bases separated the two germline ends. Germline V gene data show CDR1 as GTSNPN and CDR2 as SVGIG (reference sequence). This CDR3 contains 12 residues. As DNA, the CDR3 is TGTGCCTGGAACCGGGGCAATCAGCCCCAGCATTTT. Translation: CAWNRGNQPQHF.

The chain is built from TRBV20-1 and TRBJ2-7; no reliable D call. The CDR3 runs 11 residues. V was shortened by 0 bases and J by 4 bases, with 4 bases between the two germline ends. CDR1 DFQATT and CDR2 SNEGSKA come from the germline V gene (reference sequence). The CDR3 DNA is TGCAGTGCTAGAGACGGTTACGAGCAGTACTTC. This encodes CSARDGYEQYF.

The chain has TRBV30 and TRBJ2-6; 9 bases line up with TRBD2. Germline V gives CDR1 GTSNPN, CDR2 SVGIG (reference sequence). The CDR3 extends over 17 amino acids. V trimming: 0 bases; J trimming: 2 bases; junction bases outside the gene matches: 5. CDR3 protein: CAWSVGGGAPGANVLTF. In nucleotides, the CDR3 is TGTGCCTGGAGTGTCGGCGGGGGGGCCCCTGGGGCCAACGTCCTGACTTTC.

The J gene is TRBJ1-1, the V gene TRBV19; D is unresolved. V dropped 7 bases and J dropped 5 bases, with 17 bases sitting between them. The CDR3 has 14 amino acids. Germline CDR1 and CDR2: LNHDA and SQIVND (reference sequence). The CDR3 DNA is TGTGCCAGTACCCCACGGGGAGGGATTACTGAAGCTTTCTTT. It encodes CASTPRGGITEAFF.

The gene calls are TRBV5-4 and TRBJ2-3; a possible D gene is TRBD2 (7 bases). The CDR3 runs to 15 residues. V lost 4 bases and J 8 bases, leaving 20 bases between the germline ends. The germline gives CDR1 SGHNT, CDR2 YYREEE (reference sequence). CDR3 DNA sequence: TGTGCCAGCAGCCCAACAAGGTTGGGAGGGGGTACGCAGTATTTT. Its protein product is CASSPTRLGGGTQYF.

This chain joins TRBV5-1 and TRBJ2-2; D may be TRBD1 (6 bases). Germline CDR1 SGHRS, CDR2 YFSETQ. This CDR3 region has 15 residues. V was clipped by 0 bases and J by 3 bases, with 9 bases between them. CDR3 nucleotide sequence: TGCGCCAGCAGCTTGGTGGGACATCACACCGGGGAGCTGTTTTTT. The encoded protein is CASSLVGHHTGELFF.

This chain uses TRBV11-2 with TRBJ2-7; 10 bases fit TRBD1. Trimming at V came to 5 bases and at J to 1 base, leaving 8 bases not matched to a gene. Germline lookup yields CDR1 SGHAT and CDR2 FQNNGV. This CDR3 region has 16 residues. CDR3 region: CASSTGTGVWSYEQYF. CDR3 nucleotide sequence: TGTGCCAGCAGCACCGGGACAGGGGTTTGGTCCTACGAGCAGTACTTC.

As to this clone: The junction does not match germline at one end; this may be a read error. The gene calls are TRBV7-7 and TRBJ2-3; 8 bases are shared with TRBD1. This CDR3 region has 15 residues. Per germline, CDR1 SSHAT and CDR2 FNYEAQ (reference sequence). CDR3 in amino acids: CASSLSPGGADTQYF. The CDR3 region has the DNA TGTGCTAGCAGCTTATCACCAGGGGGCGCAGATACGCAGTATTTT.

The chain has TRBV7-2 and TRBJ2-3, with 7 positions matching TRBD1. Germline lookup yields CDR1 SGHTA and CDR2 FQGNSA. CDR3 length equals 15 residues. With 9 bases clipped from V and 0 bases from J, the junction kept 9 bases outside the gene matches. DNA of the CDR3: TGTGCCAGTAGTCGGGACAGATTTAGCACAGATACGCAGTATTTT. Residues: CASSRDRFSTDTQYF.

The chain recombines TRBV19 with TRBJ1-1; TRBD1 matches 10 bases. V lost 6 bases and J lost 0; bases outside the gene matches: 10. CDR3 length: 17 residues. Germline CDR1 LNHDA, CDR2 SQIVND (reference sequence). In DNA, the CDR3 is TGTGCCAGTAGCTCGGGACAGGGGCGACAAATGAACACTGAAGCTTTCTTT. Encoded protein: CASSSGQGRQMNTEAFF.

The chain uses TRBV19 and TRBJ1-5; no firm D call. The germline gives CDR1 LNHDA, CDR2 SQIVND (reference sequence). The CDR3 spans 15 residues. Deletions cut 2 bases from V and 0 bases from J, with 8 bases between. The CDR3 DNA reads TGTGCCAGTAGTATATCGGGTCTTAGCAATCAGCCCCAGCATTTT. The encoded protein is CASSISGLSNQPQHF.

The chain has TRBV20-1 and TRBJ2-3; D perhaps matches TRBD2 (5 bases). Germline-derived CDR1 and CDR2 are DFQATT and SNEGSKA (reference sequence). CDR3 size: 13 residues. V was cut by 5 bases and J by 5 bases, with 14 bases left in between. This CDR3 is CSAGGPEVDTQYF. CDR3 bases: TGCAGTGCTGGTGGGCCGGAGGTAGATACGCAGTATTTT.

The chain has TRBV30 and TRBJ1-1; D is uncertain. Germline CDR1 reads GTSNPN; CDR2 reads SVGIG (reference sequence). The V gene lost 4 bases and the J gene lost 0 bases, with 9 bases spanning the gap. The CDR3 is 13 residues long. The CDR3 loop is CAWKQNMNTEAFF. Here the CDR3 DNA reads TGTGCCTGGAAACAGAACATGAACACTGAAGCTTTCTTT.

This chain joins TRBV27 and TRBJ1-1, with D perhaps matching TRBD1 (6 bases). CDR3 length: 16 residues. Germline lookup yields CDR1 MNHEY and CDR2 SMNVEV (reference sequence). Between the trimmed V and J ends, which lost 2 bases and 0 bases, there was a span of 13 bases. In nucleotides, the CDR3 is TGTGCCAGCAGTTTAGGGACACAGACATTGAACACTGAAGCTTTCTTT. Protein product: CASSLGTQTLNTEAFF.

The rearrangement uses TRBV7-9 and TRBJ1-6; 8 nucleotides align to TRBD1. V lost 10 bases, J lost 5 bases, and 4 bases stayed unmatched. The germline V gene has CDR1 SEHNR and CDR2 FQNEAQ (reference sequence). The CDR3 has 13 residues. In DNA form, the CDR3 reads TGTGCCATACCGGGACAGGATAATTCACCCCTCCACTTT. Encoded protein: CAIPGQDNSPLHF. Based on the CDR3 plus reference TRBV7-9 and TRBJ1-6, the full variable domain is DTGVSQNPRHKITKRGQNVTFRCDPISEHNRLYWYRQTLGQGPEFLTYFQNEAQLEKSRLLSDRFSAERPKGSFSTLEIQRTEQGDSAMYLCAIPGQDNSPLHFGNGTRLTVT.

CDR3 amino acids: CASSEWRQPQHF. The CDR3 region has the DNA TGTGCCAGCAGTGAATGGAGGCAGCCCCAGCATTTT. The gene calls are TRBV2 and TRBJ1-5, with unresolved D. The V end was cut by 2 bases, the J end by 7 bases, with 6 bases between. The CDR3 is 12 amino acids. Germline V gene data show CDR1 as SNHLY and CDR2 as FYNNEI.

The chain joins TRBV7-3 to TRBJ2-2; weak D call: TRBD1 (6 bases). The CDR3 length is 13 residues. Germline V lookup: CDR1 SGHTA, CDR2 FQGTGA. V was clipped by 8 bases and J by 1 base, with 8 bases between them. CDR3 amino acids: CASRRGNTGELFF. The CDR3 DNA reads TGTGCCAGCCGCAGGGGGAACACCGGGGAGCTGTTTTTT.

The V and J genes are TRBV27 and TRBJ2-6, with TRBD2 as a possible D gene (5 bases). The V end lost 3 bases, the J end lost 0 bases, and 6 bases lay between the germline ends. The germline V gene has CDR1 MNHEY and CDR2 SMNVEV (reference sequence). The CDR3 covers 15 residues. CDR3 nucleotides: TGTGCCAGCAGTTTGGGGAGCTCTGGGGCCAACGTCCTGACTTTC. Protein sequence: CASSLGSSGANVLTF.

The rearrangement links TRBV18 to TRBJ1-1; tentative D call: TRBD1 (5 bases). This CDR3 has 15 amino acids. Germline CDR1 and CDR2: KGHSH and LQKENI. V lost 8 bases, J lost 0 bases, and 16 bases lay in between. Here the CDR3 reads CASAPRGGVNTEAFF. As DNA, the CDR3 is TGTGCCAGCGCCCCACGGGGGGGGGTGAACACTGAAGCTTTCTTT.

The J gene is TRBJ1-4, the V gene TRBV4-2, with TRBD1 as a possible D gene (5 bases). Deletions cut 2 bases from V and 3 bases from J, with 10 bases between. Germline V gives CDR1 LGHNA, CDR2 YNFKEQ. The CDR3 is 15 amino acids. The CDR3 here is CASSQQGPPNEKLFF. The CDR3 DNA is TGTGCCAGCAGCCAACAGGGTCCGCCTAATGAAAAACTGTTTTTT.

The CDR3 spells CASEKGQGAEPQHF. Written as DNA, the CDR3 is TGTGCCAGCGAAAAGGGACAGGGGGCCGAGCCCCAGCATTTT. The chain links TRBV2 to TRBJ1-5; TRBD1 matches 12 bases. The CDR3 runs to 14 residues. In germline, CDR1 is SNHLY, CDR2 FYNNEI. V gave up 8 bases and J gave up 8 bases; unmatched junction bases: 7.

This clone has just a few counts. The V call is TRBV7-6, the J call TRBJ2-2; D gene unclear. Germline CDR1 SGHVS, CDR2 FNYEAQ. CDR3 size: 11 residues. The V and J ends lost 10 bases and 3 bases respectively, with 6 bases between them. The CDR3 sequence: CATSDTGELFF. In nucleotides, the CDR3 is TGTGCCACCTCGGACACCGGGGAGCTGTTTTTT.

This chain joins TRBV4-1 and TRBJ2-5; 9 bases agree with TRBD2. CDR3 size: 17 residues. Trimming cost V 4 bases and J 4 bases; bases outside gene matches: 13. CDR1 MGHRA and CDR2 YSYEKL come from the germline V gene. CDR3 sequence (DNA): TGCGCCAGCAGCCTTGAAGGCGGGGGGGCCAGATCAGAGACCCAGTACTTC. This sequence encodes CASSLEGGGARSETQYF.

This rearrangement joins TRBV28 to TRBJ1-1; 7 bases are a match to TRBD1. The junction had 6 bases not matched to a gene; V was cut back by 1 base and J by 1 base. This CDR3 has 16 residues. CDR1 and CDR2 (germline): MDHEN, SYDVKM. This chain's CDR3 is CASSLLLRDRNTEAFF. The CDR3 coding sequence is TGTGCCAGCAGTTTATTGCTTCGGGACAGGAACACTGAAGCTTTCTTT.